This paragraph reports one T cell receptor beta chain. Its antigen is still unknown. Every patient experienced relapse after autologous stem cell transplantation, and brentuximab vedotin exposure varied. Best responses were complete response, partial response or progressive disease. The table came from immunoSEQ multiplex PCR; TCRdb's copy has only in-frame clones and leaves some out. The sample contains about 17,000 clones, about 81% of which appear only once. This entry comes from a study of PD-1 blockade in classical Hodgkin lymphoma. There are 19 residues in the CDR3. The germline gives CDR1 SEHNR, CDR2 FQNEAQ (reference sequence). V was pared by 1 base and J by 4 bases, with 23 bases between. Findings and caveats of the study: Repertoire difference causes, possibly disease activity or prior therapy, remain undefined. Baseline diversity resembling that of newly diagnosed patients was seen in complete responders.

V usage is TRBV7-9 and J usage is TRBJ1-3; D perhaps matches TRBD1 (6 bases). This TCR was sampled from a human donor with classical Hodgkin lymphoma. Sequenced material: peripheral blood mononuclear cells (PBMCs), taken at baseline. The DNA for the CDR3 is TGTGCCAGCAGCTTAGGGGACCTAACCAACCCTAGGGGGGGAAACACCATATATTTT. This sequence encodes CASSLGDLTNPRGGNTIYF. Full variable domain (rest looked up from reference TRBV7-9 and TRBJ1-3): DTGVSQNPRHKITKRGQNVTFRCDPISEHNRLYWYRQTLGQGPEFLTYFQNEAQLEKSRLLSDRFSAERPKGSFSTLEIQRTEQGDSAMYLCASSLGDLTNPRGGNTIYFGEGSWLTVV.